The entry below describes one T cell receptor (beta chain). The antigen remains undetermined. This CDR3 region has 20 residues. Deletions cut 0 bases from V and 4 bases from J, with 27 bases between. Germline V lookup: CDR1 KGHSH, CDR2 LQKENI. This sample was taken from a study of OX40 agonist ivuxolimab in advanced cancers. At the level of the study: Eligibility admitted prior anti-PD-1, anti-PD-L1 or anti-CTLA-4 therapy; around 42% had some.

Profiled with immunoSEQ multiplex PCR; TCRdb holds only in-frame clones, not every one. The sample records 60,000 to 75,000 clones, 87% being singletons. Study observations and caveats: Clonal expansion by week 6 occurred in CD4+ and CD8+ blood T cells (at 0.1 to 3.0 mg/kg). More expanded clones were seen, on average, in CD8+ T cells than in CD4+. The work left the antigen specificity of expanded peripheral T cells undetermined.

This TCR derives from an adult with an advanced solid tumor such as melanoma, head and neck, liver or kidney cancer. The chain combines TRBV18 with TRBJ1-1, with a weak D call TRBD1 (6 bases). Sequences were derived from CD4+ or CD8+ T cells sorted from blood, sampled in a trial of the OX40 agonist ivuxolimab. The CDR3 DNA follows: TGTGCCAGCTCACCACCGGTTGGGGGGGGGCCCGAATCGGGGAGCACTGAAGCTTTCTTT. It specifies CASSPPVGGGPESGSTEAFF.